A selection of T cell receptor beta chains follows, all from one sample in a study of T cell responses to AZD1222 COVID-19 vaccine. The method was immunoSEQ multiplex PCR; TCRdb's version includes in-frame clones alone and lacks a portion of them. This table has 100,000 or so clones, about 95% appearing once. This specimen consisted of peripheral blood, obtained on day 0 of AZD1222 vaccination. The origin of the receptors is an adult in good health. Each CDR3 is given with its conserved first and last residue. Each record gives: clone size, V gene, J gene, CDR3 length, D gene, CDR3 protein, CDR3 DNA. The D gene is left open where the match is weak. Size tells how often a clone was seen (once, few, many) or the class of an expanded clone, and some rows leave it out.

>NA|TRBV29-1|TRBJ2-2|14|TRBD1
CSVGRQGETGELFF
TGCAGCGTCGGTAGACAGGGAGAGACCGGGGAGCTGTTTTTT
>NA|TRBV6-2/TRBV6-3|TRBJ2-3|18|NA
CASSPSRMLVSGTDTQYF
TGTGCCAGCAGCCCCTCACGAATGCTCGTATCTGGTACAGATACGCAGTATTTT
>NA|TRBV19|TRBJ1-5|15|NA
CASSSTGPSNQPQHF
TGTGCCAGTAGTAGTACAGGGCCGAGCAATCAGCCCCAGCATTTT
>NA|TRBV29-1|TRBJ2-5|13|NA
CSVGDTVWETQYF
TGCAGCGTGGGGGACACGGTATGGGAGACCCAGTACTTC
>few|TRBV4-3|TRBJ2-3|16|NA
CASSQDLDSSTDTQYF
TGCGCCAGCAGCCAAGATTTGGACTCAAGCACAGATACGCAGTATTTT
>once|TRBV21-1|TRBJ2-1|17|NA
CASSKEGGESSYNEQFF
TGTGCCAGCAGCAAAGAGGGGGGGGAGTCCTCCTACAATGAGCAGTTCTTC
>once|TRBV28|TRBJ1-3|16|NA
CASSLFPTGTGNTIYF
TGTGCCAGCAGTTTATTTCCCACAGGGACTGGAAACACCATATATTTT
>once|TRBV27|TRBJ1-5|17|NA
CASSRNFRTDYNQPQHF
TGTGCCAGCAGCCGTAATTTCCGGACAGACTATAATCAGCCCCAGCATTTT
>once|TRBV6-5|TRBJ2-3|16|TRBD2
CASSWGTSGSFDTQYF
TGTGCCAGCAGTTGGGGGACTAGCGGGAGTTTCGATACGCAGTATTTT
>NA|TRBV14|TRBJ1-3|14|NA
CASSGVGAGNTIYF
TGTGCCAGCAGCGGGGTTGGGGCCGGAAACACCATATATTTT
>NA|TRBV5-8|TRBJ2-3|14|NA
CASSLAWGSDTQYF
TGTGCCAGCAGCTTGGCTTGGGGGTCAGATACGCAGTATTTT
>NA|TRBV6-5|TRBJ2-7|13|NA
CASPEEGGYEQYF
TGTGCCAGCCCCGAGGAGGGAGGCTACGAGCAGTACTTC
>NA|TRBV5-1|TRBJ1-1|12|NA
CASSLQPTEAFF
TGCGCCAGCAGCTTGCAACCCACTGAAGCTTTCTTT
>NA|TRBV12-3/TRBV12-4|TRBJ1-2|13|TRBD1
CASSSTGVYGYTF
TGTGCCAGCAGTTCGACAGGGGTCTATGGCTACACCTTC
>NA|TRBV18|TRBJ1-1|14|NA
CASSLGHSRTEAFF
TGTGCCAGCTCGCTGGGACACTCGAGAACTGAAGCTTTCTTT
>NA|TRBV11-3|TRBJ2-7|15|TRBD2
CASSLREGSSYEQYF
TGTGCCAGCAGCCTCAGGGAGGGGAGCTCCTACGAGCAGTACTTC
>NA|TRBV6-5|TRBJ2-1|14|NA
CASSYVGSYNEQFF
TGTGCCAGCAGTTACGTGGGATCCTACAATGAGCAGTTCTTC
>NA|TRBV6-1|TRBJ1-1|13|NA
CASSEDLGLKAFF
TGTGCCAGCAGTGAAGATCTTGGCCTTAAGGCTTTCTTT
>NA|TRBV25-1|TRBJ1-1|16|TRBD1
CASSPYGDSLNTEAFF
TGTGCCAGCAGTCCCTATGGGGACAGTCTGAACACTGAAGCTTTCTTT
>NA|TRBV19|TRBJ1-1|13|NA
CASSNPFGTEAFF
TGTGCCAGTAGTAATCCCTTTGGCACTGAAGCTTTCTTT
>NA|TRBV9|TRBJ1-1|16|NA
CASSVLSAAGNPEAFF
TGTGCCAGCAGCGTATTGAGCGCGGCGGGCAACCCTGAAGCTTTCTTT
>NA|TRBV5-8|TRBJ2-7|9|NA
CASSWGRYF
TGTGCCAGCAGCTGGGGACGGTACTTC
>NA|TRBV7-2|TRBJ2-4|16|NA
CASSFTGAGAKNIQYF
TGTGCCAGCAGCTTTACGGGGGCGGGGGCCAAAAACATTCAGTACTTC
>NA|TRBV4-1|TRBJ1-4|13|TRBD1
CASSQPGGGKLFF
TGCGCCAGCAGCCAACCAGGGGGGGGAAAACTGTTTTTT
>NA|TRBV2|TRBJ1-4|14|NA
CASNRHPSNEKLFF
TGTGCCAGCAATCGACACCCGAGTAATGAAAAACTGTTTTTT
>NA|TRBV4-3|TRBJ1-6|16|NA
CASSLTFGQDNSPLHF
TGCGCCAGCAGCCTGACATTTGGGCAGGATAATTCACCCCTCCACTTT
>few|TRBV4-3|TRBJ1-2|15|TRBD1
CASSQEWTGAQGYTF
TGCGCCAGCAGCCAAGAGTGGACAGGAGCGCAGGGCTACACCTTC
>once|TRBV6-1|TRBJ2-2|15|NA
CASSEPPTNTGELFF
TGTGCCAGCAGTGAACCCCCCACGAACACCGGGGAGCTGTTTTTT
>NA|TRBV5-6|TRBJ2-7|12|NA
CASSKVGYEQYF
TGTGCCAGCAGCAAGGTGGGGTACGAGCAGTACTTC
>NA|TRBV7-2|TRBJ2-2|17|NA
CASSTRRLAPNTGELFF
TGTGCCAGCAGCACCCGAAGACTGGCTCCCAACACCGGGGAGCTGTTTTTT
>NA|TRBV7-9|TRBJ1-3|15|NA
CASSYPEGSGNTIYF
TGTGCCAGCAGCTATCCCGAGGGATCTGGAAACACCATATATTTT
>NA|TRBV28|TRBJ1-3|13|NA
CASSLGGGNTIYF
TGTGCCAGCAGCCTGGGCGGTGGAAACACCATATATTTT
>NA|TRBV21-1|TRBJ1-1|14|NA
CASSGRTVNTEAFF
TGTGCCAGCAGCGGACGGACAGTGAACACTGAAGCTTTCTTT
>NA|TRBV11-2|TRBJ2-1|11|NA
CASSSGARQFF
TGTGCCAGCAGTTCCGGGGCTCGGCAGTTCTTC
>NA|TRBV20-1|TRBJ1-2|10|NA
CSAGSYGYTF
TGCAGTGCTGGATCCTATGGCTACACCTTC
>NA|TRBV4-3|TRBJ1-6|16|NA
CASSQEFNRADSPLHF
TGCGCCAGCAGCCAAGAATTCAACAGGGCAGATTCACCCCTCCACTTT
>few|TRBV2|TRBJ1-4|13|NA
CASSEIARGGLFF
TGTGCCAGCAGTGAAATTGCCCGCGGGGGACTGTTTTTT
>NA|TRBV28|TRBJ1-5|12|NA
CASTGGNQPQHF
TGTGCCAGCACAGGGGGCAATCAGCCCCAGCATTTT
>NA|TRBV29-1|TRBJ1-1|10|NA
CSVPEAEAFF
TGCAGCGTGCCGGAGGCTGAAGCTTTCTTT
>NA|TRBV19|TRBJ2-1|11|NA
CASSGPNEQFF
TGTGCCAGTAGTGGACCCAATGAGCAGTTCTTC
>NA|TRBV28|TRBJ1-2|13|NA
CASSIRGGYGYTF
TGTGCCAGCAGTATCCGGGGGGGCTATGGCTACACCTTC
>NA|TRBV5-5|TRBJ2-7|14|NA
CASSLRTEAYEQYF
TGTGCCAGCAGCTTGAGAACAGAGGCCTACGAGCAGTACTTC
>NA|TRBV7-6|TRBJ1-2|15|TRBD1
CASSLTGQSLYGYTF
TGTGCCAGCAGCTTAACGGGACAGAGTCTGTATGGCTACACCTTC
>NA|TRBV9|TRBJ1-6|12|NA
CASSVDGVPLHF
TGTGCCAGCAGCGTAGATGGCGTACCCCTCCACTTT
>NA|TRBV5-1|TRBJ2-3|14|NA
CASSRGGLTDTQYF
TGCGCCAGCAGTAGGGGGGGCCTGACAGATACGCAGTATTTT
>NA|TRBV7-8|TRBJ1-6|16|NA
CASIQGRPPYNSPLHF
TGTGCCAGCATTCAAGGCAGGCCGCCGTATAATTCACCCCTCCACTTT